What follows is one TCR beta chain and its context. Its antigen is still unknown. Germline V lookup: CDR1 SEHNR, CDR2 FQNEAQ (reference sequence). V lost 3 bases to trimming and J lost 0 bases, with 9 bases between them. The CDR3 has 15 residues. These data belong to a study of blood T cells in healthy people across ages. Study at large: Template switching caught about one barcoded beta molecule for each two T cells.

The authors ran a second PCR of 7 to 11 cycles using a sample-barcoded 5' primer and a J-beta primer mix. All samples gave at least 2.5 million CDR3-containing paired-end reads. Using its own MiXCR run on the 5' RACE reads, TCRdb lists one record per CDR3 protein. The sample includes some 1,800,000 distinct CDR3 sequences, roughly two fifths of them seen just once. Peripheral blood, about 9.3 milliliters per donor, was collected. Whole-study findings and limits: Roughly linear age-related decline in beta diversity appeared, significant by age around 36.

This chain joins TRBV7-9 and TRBJ1-3, with D possibly TRBD1 on 5 matching bases. Sequenced input: blood. The sequence was collected from a human donor in good health. The CDR3 region has the DNA TGTGCCAGCAGCTTTGGGACCACCTCTGGAAACACCATATATTTT. Protein sequence: CASSFGTTSGNTIYF. Drawing the rest from reference TRBV7-9 and TRBJ1-3, the complete variable domain is DTGVSQNPRHKITKRGQNVTFRCDPISEHNRLYWYRQTLGQGPEFLTYFQNEAQLEKSRLLSDRFSAERPKGSFSTLEIQRTEQGDSAMYLCASSFGTTSGNTIYFGEGSWLTVV.